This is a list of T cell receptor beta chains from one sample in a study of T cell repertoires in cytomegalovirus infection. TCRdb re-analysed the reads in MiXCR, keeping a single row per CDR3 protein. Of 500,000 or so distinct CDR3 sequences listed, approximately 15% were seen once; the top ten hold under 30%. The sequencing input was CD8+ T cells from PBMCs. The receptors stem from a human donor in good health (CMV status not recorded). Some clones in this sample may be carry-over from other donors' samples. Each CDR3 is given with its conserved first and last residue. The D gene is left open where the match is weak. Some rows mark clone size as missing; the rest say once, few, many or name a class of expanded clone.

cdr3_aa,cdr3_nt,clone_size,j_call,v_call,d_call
CASSLMDGYGYTF,TGTGCCAGCAGCTTAATGGACGGCTATGGCTACACCTTC,many,TRBJ1-2,TRBV7-3,NA
CASSPTSGGPGTQYF,TGTGCCAGCAGCCCCACTAGCGGGGGGCCTGGTACGCAGTATTTT,many,TRBJ2-3,TRBV6-1,TRBD2
CASSLEPGLADSYNEQFF,TGTGCCAGCAGTTTAGAACCGGGACTAGCGGACTCCTACAATGAGCAGTTCTTC,NA,TRBJ2-1,TRBV28,TRBD2
CASSQRGSSYNEQFF,TGTGCCAGCAGCCAGCGGGGCAGCTCCTACAATGAGCAGTTCTTC,many,TRBJ2-1,TRBV11-2,TRBD2
CASSALDSVSYEQYF,TGTGCCAGCAGTGCCCTGGACTCGGTCTCCTACGAGCAGTACTTC,few,TRBJ2-7,TRBV6-1,NA
CASSPIIARGETQYF,TGTGCCAGCAGTCCCATTATCGCAAGGGGAGAGACCCAGTACTTC,NA,TRBJ2-5,TRBV6-1,NA
CASSEGSLGNEQFF,TGTGCCAGCAGCGAAGGGAGCTTAGGCAATGAGCAGTTCTTC,few,TRBJ2-1,TRBV11-2,NA
CASSTDRGGQPQHF,TGTGCCAGCAGTACGGACAGGGGAGGACAGCCCCAGCATTTT,few,TRBJ1-5,TRBV27,TRBD1
CASSFRTGSRPGELFF,TGTGCCAGCAGCTTTCGGACAGGGTCAAGGCCCGGGGAGCTGTTTTTT,few,TRBJ2-2,TRBV7-9,TRBD1
CASRYSGQRTDTQYF,TGTGCCAGCAGATACTCGGGACAGCGCACAGATACGCAGTATTTT,many,TRBJ2-3,TRBV12-3/TRBV12-4,TRBD1